The rows below give T cell receptor beta chains drawn from one sample of a study of cytomegalovirus exposure and HLA in healthy donors. Repertoires were generated with immunoSEQ multiplex PCR, while TCRdb's copy carries only in-frame clones and drops some. The table shows around 90,000 clones, with less than 70% occurring only once. The sample consisted of PBMCs. These receptors all come from a human donor in good health. Both conserved end residues are part of each CDR3. The order of the fields is CDR3 protein, CDR3 DNA, clone size, J gene, D gene, V gene, CDR3 length. D genes are given only for firm matches. The listing skips clone size in some rows; elsewhere it reads once, few, many or a size class.

cdr3_aa: CASSLGQFDYEQYF; cdr3_nt: TGCGCCAGCAGCTTGGGACAGTTCGACTACGAGCAGTACTTC; clone_size: -; j_call: TRBJ2-7; d_call: -; v_call: TRBV5-1; cdr3_length: 14
cdr3_aa: CASALRHNEQFF; cdr3_nt: TGTGCCAGTGCACTACGTCACAATGAGCAGTTCTTC; clone_size: -; j_call: TRBJ2-1; d_call: -; v_call: TRBV19; cdr3_length: 12
cdr3_aa: CASSPGGFSGNTIYF; cdr3_nt: TGTGCCAGCAGTCCAGGGGGGTTCTCTGGAAACACCATATATTTT; clone_size: few; j_call: TRBJ1-3; d_call: TRBD1; v_call: TRBV6-1; cdr3_length: 15
cdr3_aa: CASSPQGKLSGNTIYF; cdr3_nt: TGTGCCAGCTCACCACAGGGGAAGCTTTCTGGAAACACCATATATTTT; clone_size: -; j_call: TRBJ1-3; d_call: -; v_call: TRBV18; cdr3_length: 16
cdr3_aa: CASSGQGGSNEKLFF; cdr3_nt: TGTGCCAGCAGTGGACAGGGAGGATCTAATGAAAAACTGTTTTTT; clone_size: -; j_call: TRBJ1-4; d_call: TRBD1; v_call: TRBV4-2; cdr3_length: 15
cdr3_aa: CATSAQDRALEQYF; cdr3_nt: TGTGCCACTTCGGCTCAGGACAGGGCCCTCGAGCAGTACTTC; clone_size: -; j_call: TRBJ2-7; d_call: TRBD1; v_call: TRBV10-3; cdr3_length: 14
cdr3_aa: CASSVPSGGAGDTQYF; cdr3_nt: TGTGCCAGCAGTGTACCGAGCGGGGGGGCCGGAGATACGCAGTATTTT; clone_size: -; j_call: TRBJ2-3; d_call: TRBD2; v_call: TRBV2; cdr3_length: 16
cdr3_aa: CASSPLSGTEAFF; cdr3_nt: TGTGCCAGCAGCCCCCTTTCAGGTACTGAAGCTTTCTTT; clone_size: -; j_call: TRBJ1-1; d_call: -; v_call: TRBV7-9; cdr3_length: 13
cdr3_aa: CASSSRTPNTEAFF; cdr3_nt: TGTGCCAGCAGCTCGAGGACACCGAACACTGAAGCTTTCTTT; clone_size: -; j_call: TRBJ1-1; d_call: -; v_call: TRBV13; cdr3_length: 14
cdr3_aa: CASSSTAVYGYTF; cdr3_nt: TGCGCCAGCAGCTCGACGGCGGTCTATGGCTACACCTTC; clone_size: -; j_call: TRBJ1-2; d_call: -; v_call: TRBV5-1; cdr3_length: 13
cdr3_aa: CASSNYDRPTNEKLFF; cdr3_nt: TGTGCCAGCAGCAATTACGACAGACCAACTAATGAAAAACTGTTTTTT; clone_size: -; j_call: TRBJ1-4; d_call: -; v_call: TRBV9; cdr3_length: 16
cdr3_aa: CASSGLRSSYNEQFF; cdr3_nt: TGTGCCAGCAGTGGACTGCGGAGCTCCTACAATGAGCAGTTCTTC; clone_size: -; j_call: TRBJ2-1; d_call: -; v_call: TRBV2; cdr3_length: 15
cdr3_aa: CASSLDRQRSTDTQYF; cdr3_nt: TGTGCCAGCAGCTTGGATCGACAGCGAAGCACAGATACGCAGTATTTT; clone_size: -; j_call: TRBJ2-3; d_call: -; v_call: TRBV5-4; cdr3_length: 16
cdr3_aa: CSVETQGPNTEAFF; cdr3_nt: TGCAGCGTTGAGACACAGGGCCCGAACACTGAAGCTTTCTTT; clone_size: -; j_call: TRBJ1-1; d_call: -; v_call: TRBV29-1; cdr3_length: 14
cdr3_aa: CASSLGQTGGQDEQYF; cdr3_nt: TGTGCCAGCAGCTTGGGGCAGACAGGGGGCCAAGACGAGCAGTACTTC; clone_size: -; j_call: TRBJ2-7; d_call: TRBD1; v_call: TRBV5-8; cdr3_length: 16
cdr3_aa: CASSLDGDRDYNEQFF; cdr3_nt: TGTGCCAGCAGCTTAGATGGGGACAGGGATTACAATGAGCAGTTCTTC; clone_size: -; j_call: TRBJ2-1; d_call: TRBD1; v_call: TRBV7-9; cdr3_length: 16